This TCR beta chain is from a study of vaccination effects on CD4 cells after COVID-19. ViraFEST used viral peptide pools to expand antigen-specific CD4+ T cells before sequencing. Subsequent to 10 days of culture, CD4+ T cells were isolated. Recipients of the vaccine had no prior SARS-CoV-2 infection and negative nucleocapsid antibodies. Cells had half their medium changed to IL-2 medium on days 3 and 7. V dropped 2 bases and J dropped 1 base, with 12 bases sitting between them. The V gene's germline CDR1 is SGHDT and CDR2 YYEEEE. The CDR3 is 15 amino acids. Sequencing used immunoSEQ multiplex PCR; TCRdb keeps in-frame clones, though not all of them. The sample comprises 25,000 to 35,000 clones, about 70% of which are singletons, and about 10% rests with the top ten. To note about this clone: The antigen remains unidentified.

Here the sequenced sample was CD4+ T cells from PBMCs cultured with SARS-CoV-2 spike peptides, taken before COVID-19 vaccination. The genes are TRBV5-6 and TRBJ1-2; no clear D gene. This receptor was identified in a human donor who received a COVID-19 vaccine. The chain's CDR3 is CASSLGSASNYGYTF. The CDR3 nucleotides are TGTGCCAGCAGCTTAGGGTCGGCTAGTAACTATGGCTACACCTTC. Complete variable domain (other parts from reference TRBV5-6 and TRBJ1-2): DAGVTQSPTHLIKTRGQQVTLRCSPKSGHDTVSWYQQALGQGPQFIFQYYEEEERQRGNFPDRFSGHQFPNYSSELNVNALLLGDSALYLCASSLGSASNYGYTFGSGTRLTVV.